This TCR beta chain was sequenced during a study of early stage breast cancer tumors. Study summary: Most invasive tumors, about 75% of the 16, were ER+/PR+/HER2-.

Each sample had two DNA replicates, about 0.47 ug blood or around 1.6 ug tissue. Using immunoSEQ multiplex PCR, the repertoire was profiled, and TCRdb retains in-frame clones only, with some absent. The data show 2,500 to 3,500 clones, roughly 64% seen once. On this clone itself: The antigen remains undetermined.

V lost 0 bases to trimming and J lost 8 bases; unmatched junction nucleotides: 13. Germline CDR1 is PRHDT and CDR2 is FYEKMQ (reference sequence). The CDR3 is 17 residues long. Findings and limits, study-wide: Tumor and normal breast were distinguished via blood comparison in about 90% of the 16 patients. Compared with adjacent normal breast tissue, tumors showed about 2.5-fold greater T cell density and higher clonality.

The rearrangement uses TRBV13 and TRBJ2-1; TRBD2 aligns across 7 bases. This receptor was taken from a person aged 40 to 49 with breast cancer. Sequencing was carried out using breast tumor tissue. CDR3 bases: TGTGCCAGCAGCTTAGGCCCACGGGAGGTAAATATAGATGAGCAGTTCTTC. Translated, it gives CASSLGPREVNIDEQFF.